This TCR beta chain was captured in a study of Graves' ophthalmopathy and Graves' hyperthyroidism (dated by TCRdb to the late 2010s). About the study as a whole: Peripheral blood was collected at initial diagnosis, before any treatment. After sampling, hyperthyroidism patients received methimazole starting at 30 mg daily, and ophthalmopathy patients received high-dose intravenous methylprednisolone. In total, 135 blood samples were TCR-sequenced: 40 to 45 ophthalmopathy, under 80 hyperthyroidism and some 17 hyperthyroidism-to-ophthalmopathy patients. The study used TCR beta repertoire signatures to distinguish Graves' ophthalmopathy from Graves' hyperthyroidism and to predict progression to ophthalmopathy. T-cell repertoires of thyroid tissue and blood were compared in more than 5 hyperthyroidism patients. The independent validation cohort included approximately 19 hyperthyroidism patients plus 17 patients who later progressed from hyperthyroidism to ophthalmopathy. To explore V-J signatures that separate ophthalmopathy from hyperthyroidism, a discovery set of 95 to 100 patients was enrolled, consisting of roughly 45 with ophthalmopathy and 57 with stable hyperthyroidism. The research as a whole found: Sample size was not predetermined statistically, and investigators were not blinded to group allocation. Most expanded thyroid clonotypes with a frequency above 0.001 also appeared in blood, which suggests that blood repertoires may reflect the immune response in the thyroid. In cross-validation, the 13-signature model distinguished ophthalmopathy from stable hyperthyroidism with about 88% sensitivity and about 81% specificity, and in the test set the corresponding values were approximately 80% and 75%. In validation, the model predicted ophthalmopathy progression with 55% to 71% sensitivity and 72% to 80% specificity; more than ten predicted patients were CT-confirmed with GO in a median of about 6.2 months.

This clonotype was seen ten or more times. The specificity of this receptor is unknown. Qualities for individual bases were not recorded, and no much larger clone is one base off. Between the V and J ends, shortened by 4 bases and 4 bases respectively, the junction contains 10 bases. Including cysteine and phenylalanine, the CDR3 has 13 amino acids. Just CDR3 DNA is preserved here, 39 bases in frame from base 1. Per the germline V gene, ENHRY is the CDR1 and SYGVKD is the CDR2. Patients with ophthalmopathy had moderately to severely active disease, with a Clinical Activity Score of 3 or more, a NOSPECS grade of 4 or more, and a disease duration of less than 3 months. Patients with other autoimmune diseases, uncontrolled infections, pregnancy or lactation were excluded from the study. Diagnosis was based on clinical symptoms, serum thyroxine, TRAb, thyroid ultrasound and orbital computed tomography. Ficoll-Paque density gradient centrifugation was used to isolate PBMCs from about 9 ml of fresh peripheral blood. Total RNA was extracted with Trizol reagent and quality-checked on an Agilent 2100 Bioanalyzer.

For repertoire sequencing, TCR beta CDR3 regions were amplified from RNA transcripts. The first round was an RT-PCR using HTBI primers with the Qiagen OneStep RT-PCR kit, and this first round was followed by a second-round multiplex PCR, then size selection and purification. Libraries were sequenced on an Illumina HiSeq2000 using paired-end 100 bp reads. As for the authors' bioinformatics: SOAPnuke was used for read processing, and reads with adapters, uncalled bases, a mean Phred below 15, or no exact constant-primer or identifier match were discarded. High-quality paired reads were merged with COPE v1.2.5. Unique nucleotide sequences were defined as clonotypes and aligned to IMGT TRB V, D and J references using MiTCR v1.1. Analysis was restricted to V-J combinations with a frequency above 0.0001, which covered about 99% of repertoires. A TCR clonal expansion and chaos score per V-J combination was defined as the ratio of F50 clonal expansion to chaos observed in the TCRdist matrix. Welch's t-statistics and random forest were used to reduce features to over ten V-J combinations, which were fed into a naive Bayes classifier. Thyroid-blood repertoire similarity was quantified with the Morisita-Horn index. Using fastp trimming at Q25 and MiXCR clonotype assembly, TCRdb reanalyzed the public sequencing data and kept in-frame beta chains. Each entry merges the rows of one CDR3 protein and shows their most common DNA and genes. These V and J calls rely on TCRdb rather than the paper's analysis. This sample holds about 740,000 distinct CDR3 sequences; 40% were observed only once. The leading ten clones occupy about 40% of the sample.

The source material was peripheral blood. The chain was built from TRBV10-3 and TRBJ1-1; the D gene remains uncertain. The receptor comes from an adult man with Graves' ophthalmopathy. The CDR3 is CAISGGYFTEAFF. The base sequence is TGTGCCATCAGTGGCGGGTATTTCACTGAAGCTTTCTTT.